The clone carrying this T cell receptor (beta chain) was found a few times. The target antigen is unknown. In germline, CDR1 is MNHEY, CDR2 SMNVEV (reference sequence). V lost 5 bases and J 6 bases, leaving 11 bases between the germline ends. The CDR3 contains 14 residues. Primers for the PCR totalled 60 Vbeta and 13 Jbeta. TCRdb's copy holds only in-frame clones and misses some; the assay was immunoSEQ multiplex PCR. The sample includes approximately 190,000 clones, approximately 84% of them seen just once. The sample is drawn from a study of cytomegalovirus exposure and HLA in healthy donors. Study-wide findings and caveats: The classifier was said to identify cytomegalovirus status with high specificity and sensitivity. A missense variant in DCLRE1C was later tied to TCR beta V- and J-gene trimming. Specific recognition of CMV antigens was confirmed in vitro for three chains (all CMV-associated). Per a prior analysis, the majority of TCR beta V segments were productive roughly 90% or roughly 30% of the time.

This chain connects TRBV27 to TRBJ1-6; D gene unclear. Sequencing was carried out using PBMCs. This TCR was sampled from a man in his fifties or sixties in good health and CMV-seronegative. The CDR3 DNA reads as TGTGCCAGCAGTCCCAAGAGCGCTAATTCACCCCTCCACTTT. The encoded protein is CASSPKSANSPLHF.